This paragraph covers one T cell receptor beta chain sequence. This sample was taken from a study of blood T cell repertoires in COVID-19. Study information: From the United States, Italy and Spain came samples of acute and convalescent COVID-19. T cells, B-cell-depleted T cells, or PBMCs supplied cDNA or gDNA.

In the original workflow: Nucleated cell counts were estimated from reference gene primer amplification. TCRdb's copy holds only in-frame clones and misses some; the assay was immunoSEQ multiplex PCR. Clonal size and the V and J genes are those of that table, whereas D and trimming came from the DNA. The data hold about 150,000 clones, with 80% to 90% observed a single time. This CDR3 has 15 amino acids. The V call is TRBV21-1, the J call TRBJ2-3; the table's D call, TRBD1, was not checked against the DNA. TRBV21-1 is listed as a pseudogene. The receptor's source is a man aged 70-80 years with acute or convalescent COVID-19. Source material: peripheral blood. The CDR3 sequence: CASSKGHTSTDTQYF. CDR3 bases: TGTGCCAGCAGCAAGGGACACACTAGCACAGATACGCAGTATTTT.